These T cell receptor beta chains were read from a single sample in a study of shared clonotypes between healthy human individuals. The table came from immunoSEQ multiplex PCR; TCRdb's copy has only in-frame clones and leaves some out. Among a few million clones listed, approximately 92% were seen once. The sequenced sample consisted of naive CD8+ T cells from PBMCs. The receptors originated from a man aged 18 to 35 in good health. Some clones in this sample may be carry-over from other donors' samples. The conserved cysteine and the conserved F or W are not part of the CDR3 here. The order of the fields is clone size, J gene, V gene, CDR3 protein. Clone sizes are given selectively: once, few, many, or a class where the clone is expanded.

size: -; J: TRBJ1-1; V: TRBV27; CDR3: ASSILGGSTEAF
size: -; J: TRBJ1-2; V: TRBV19; CDR3: ASSIRNRQPNYGYT
size: -; J: TRBJ2-7; V: TRBV6-1; CDR3: ASSERRLEDRGNEQY
size: -; J: TRBJ2-3; V: TRBV29-1; CDR3: SARGTGKANTQY
size: -; J: TRBJ2-7; V: TRBV5-1; CDR3: ASSLRTGYEQY
size: once; J: TRBJ1-5; V: TRBV27; CDR3: ASSPNDRHSNQPQH
size: -; J: TRBJ2-5; V: TRBV7-9; CDR3: ASSRTSGRVQETQY
size: -; J: TRBJ1-1; V: TRBV27; CDR3: ASSLISGQGAFSLNTEAF
size: -; J: TRBJ1-6; V: TRBV6-5; CDR3: ASSPRGVKGSPLH
size: -; J: TRBJ1-3; V: TRBV28; CDR3: ASSDFSGNTIY
size: -; J: TRBJ2-4; V: TRBV7-9; CDR3: ASSPWGRGNIQY
size: once; J: TRBJ1-1; V: TRBV13; CDR3: ASSLEGQGYTEAF
size: -; J: TRBJ1-4; V: TRBV9; CDR3: ASSAGQANNEKLF
size: -; J: TRBJ1-5; V: TRBV25-1; CDR3: ASSETSNQPQH
size: -; J: TRBJ1-5; V: TRBV27; CDR3: ASSFGQGAQPQH
size: once; J: TRBJ2-5; V: TRBV7-9; CDR3: AARLSTSETQY
size: -; J: TRBJ2-7; V: TRBV14; CDR3: ASSQSSAPWGQGSYEQY
size: -; J: TRBJ2-7; V: TRBV19; CDR3: ASSIETGGIYEQY
size: -; J: TRBJ2-5; V: TRBV7-2; CDR3: ASSLGLGETQY
size: few; J: TRBJ1-1; V: TRBV28; CDR3: ASSPGGENTEAF
size: -; J: TRBJ2-2; V: TRBV29-1; CDR3: SVEGDYHAANTGELF
size: -; J: TRBJ1-1; V: TRBV5-8; CDR3: ASSLEGQYTEAF
size: -; J: TRBJ2-4; V: TRBV7-9; CDR3: AIEGQLAKNIQY
size: -; J: TRBJ2-7; V: TRBV4-3; CDR3: ASSQEASSYEQY
size: -; J: TRBJ2-1; V: TRBV19; CDR3: ASRGQGYNEQF
size: once; J: TRBJ2-3; V: TRBV27; CDR3: ASWTTRDTQY
size: -; J: TRBJ1-5; V: TRBV11-3; CDR3: ASSLAGLGNQPQH
size: -; J: TRBJ2-7; V: TRBV28; CDR3: ASRPPWDSAYEQY
size: -; J: TRBJ2-7; V: TRBV7-9; CDR3: ASSGGGYEQY
size: -; J: TRBJ1-5; V: TRBV19; CDR3: ASTESPGQGEENQPQH
size: -; J: TRBJ2-7; V: TRBV5-6; CDR3: ASSEGGVGYEQY
size: -; J: TRBJ1-5; V: TRBV9; CDR3: ASSVEPGNQPQH
size: -; J: TRBJ2-1; V: TRBV27; CDR3: ASSLLSRGLNEQF
size: -; J: TRBJ1-2; V: TRBV5-1; CDR3: ASSLGNYGYT
size: -; J: TRBJ1-1; V: TRBV10-3; CDR3: AIRARGQAESEAF
size: -; J: TRBJ2-5; V: TRBV28; CDR3: ASRNRALRGTQY
size: -; J: TRBJ2-3; V: TRBV4-3; CDR3: ASSQGGLTDTQY
size: -; J: TRBJ2-7; V: TRBV5-6; CDR3: ASSTLGAGDYEQY
size: -; J: TRBJ2-7; V: TRBV6-5; CDR3: ASTDRTSGPYEQY
size: -; J: TRBJ2-5; V: TRBV29-1; CDR3: SVEFRDRVQETQY
size: -; J: TRBJ2-1; V: TRBV5-1; CDR3: ASTLPGGRDEQF
size: -; J: TRBJ2-5; V: TRBV7-8; CDR3: ASSLVSSGKETQY
size: -; J: TRBJ1-2; V: TRBV9; CDR3: ASSVGDSPYYGYT
size: -; J: TRBJ2-1; V: TRBV28; CDR3: ASSPGQGGYNEQF
size: -; J: TRBJ2-1; V: TRBV9; CDR3: ASSAHTGVDYNEQF
size: -; J: TRBJ2-1; V: TRBV28; CDR3: ASSSDWQGGSFYNEQF
size: -; J: TRBJ2-1; V: TRBV11-1; CDR3: ASSRSGSYNEQF
size: -; J: TRBJ2-7; V: TRBV11-2; CDR3: ASSLASYEQY
size: -; J: TRBJ2-5; V: TRBV2; CDR3: ASRRTGSQETQY
size: -; J: TRBJ2-5; V: TRBV7-8; CDR3: ASRWSGRGEEETQY
size: -; J: TRBJ2-7; V: TRBV5-6; CDR3: ASSLIQGGEYEQY
size: -; J: TRBJ2-1; V: TRBV27; CDR3: AITDYYNEQF
size: -; J: TRBJ2-7; V: TRBV14; CDR3: ASSQVKVQGHEQY
size: -; J: TRBJ2-7; V: TRBV27; CDR3: ATKGFLFHEQY
size: -; J: TRBJ2-7; V: TRBV11-2; CDR3: ASSITPGTNQYEQY
size: -; J: TRBJ2-2; V: TRBV14; CDR3: ASSQAAGTPGELF